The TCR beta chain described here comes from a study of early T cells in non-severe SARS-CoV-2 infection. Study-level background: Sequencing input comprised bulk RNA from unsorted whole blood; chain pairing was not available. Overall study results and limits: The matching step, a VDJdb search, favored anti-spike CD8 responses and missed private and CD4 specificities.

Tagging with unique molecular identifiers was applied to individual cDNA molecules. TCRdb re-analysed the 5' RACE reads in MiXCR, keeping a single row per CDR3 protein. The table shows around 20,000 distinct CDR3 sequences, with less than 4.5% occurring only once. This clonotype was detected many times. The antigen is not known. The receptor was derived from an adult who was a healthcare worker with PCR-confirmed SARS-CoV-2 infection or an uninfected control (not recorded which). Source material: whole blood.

CDR3 bases: TGCAGTGCTACCCGGGCGGGGAGGGAGCAGTACTTC. It translates to CSATRAGREQYF. V usage is TRBV20-1 and J usage is TRBJ2-7, with a tentative D call TRBD2 (6 bases). The CDR3 is 12 residues long. The germline gives CDR1 DFQATT, CDR2 SNEGSKA (reference sequence). The V gene lost 4 bases and the J gene lost 7 bases, with 14 bases spanning the gap.